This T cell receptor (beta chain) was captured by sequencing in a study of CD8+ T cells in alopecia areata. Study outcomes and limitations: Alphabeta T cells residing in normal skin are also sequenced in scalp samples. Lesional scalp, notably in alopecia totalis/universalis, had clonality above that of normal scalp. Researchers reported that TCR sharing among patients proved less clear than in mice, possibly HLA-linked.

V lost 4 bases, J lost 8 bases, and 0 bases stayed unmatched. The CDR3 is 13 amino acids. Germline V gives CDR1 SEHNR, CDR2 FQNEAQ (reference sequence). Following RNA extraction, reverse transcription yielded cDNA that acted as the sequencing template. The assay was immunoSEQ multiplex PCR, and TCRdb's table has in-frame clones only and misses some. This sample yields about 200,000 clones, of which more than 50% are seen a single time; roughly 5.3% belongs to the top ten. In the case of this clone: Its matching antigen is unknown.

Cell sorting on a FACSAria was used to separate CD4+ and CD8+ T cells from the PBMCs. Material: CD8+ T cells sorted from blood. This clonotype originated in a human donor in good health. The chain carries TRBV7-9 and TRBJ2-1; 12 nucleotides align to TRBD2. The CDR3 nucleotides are TGTGCCAGCAGCTGGACTAGCGGGGATGAGCAGTTCTTC. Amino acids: CASSWTSGDEQFF. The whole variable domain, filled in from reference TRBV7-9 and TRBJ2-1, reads DTGVSQNPRHKITKRGQNVTFRCDPISEHNRLYWYRQTLGQGPEFLTYFQNEAQLEKSRLLSDRFSAERPKGSFSTLEIQRTEQGDSAMYLCASSWTSGDEQFFGPGTRLTVL.